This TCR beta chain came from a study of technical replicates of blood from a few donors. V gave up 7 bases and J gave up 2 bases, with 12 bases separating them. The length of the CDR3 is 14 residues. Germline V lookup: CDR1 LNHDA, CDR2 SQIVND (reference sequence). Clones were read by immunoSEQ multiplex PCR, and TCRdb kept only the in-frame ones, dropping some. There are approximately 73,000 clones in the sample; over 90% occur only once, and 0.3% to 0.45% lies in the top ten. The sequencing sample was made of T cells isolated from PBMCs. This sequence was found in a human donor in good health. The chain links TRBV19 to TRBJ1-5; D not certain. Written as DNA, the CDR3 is TGTGCCAGTAACGCGGGGTGGGGCAATCAGCCCCAGCATTTT. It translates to CASNAGWGNQPQHF.